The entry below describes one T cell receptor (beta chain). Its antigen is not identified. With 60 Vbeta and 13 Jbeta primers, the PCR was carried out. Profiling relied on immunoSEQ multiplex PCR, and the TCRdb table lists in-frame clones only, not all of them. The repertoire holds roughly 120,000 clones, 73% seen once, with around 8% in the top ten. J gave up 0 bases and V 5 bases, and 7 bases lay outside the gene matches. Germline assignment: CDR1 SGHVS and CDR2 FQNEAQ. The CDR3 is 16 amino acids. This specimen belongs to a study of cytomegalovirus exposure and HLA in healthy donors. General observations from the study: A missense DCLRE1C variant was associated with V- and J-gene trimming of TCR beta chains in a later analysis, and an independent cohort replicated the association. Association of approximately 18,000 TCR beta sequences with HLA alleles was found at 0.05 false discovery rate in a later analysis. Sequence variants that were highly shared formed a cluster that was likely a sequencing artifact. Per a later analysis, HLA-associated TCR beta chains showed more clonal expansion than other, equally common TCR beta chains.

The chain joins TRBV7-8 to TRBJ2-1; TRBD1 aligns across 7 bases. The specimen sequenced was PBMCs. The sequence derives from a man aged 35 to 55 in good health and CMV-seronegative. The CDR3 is CASSTQGVSSYNEQFF. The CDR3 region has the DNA TGTGCCAGCAGCACCCAGGGGGTGAGCTCCTACAATGAGCAGTTCTTC. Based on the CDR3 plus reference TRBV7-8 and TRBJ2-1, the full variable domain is GAGVSQSPRYKVAKRGQDVALRCDPISGHVSLFWYQQALGQGPEFLTYFQNEAQLDKSGLPSDRFFAERPEGSVSTLKIQRTQQEDSAVYLCASSTQGVSSYNEQFFGPGTRLTVL.